This entry features one TCR beta chain sequence. These data originate in a study of cytomegalovirus exposure and HLA in healthy donors. J lost 2 bases, V lost 3 bases, and 2 bases had no gene match. There are 13 residues in the CDR3. CDR1 is SQVTM and CDR2 is ANQGSEA in the germline V gene. Use of 60 Vbeta and 13 Jbeta primers characterized the PCR. The table came from immunoSEQ multiplex PCR; TCRdb's copy has only in-frame clones and leaves some out. The table lists about 160,000 clones, roughly 75% of them singletons. What was sequenced was PBMCs. The genes are TRBV29-1 and TRBJ2-7, with 9 nucleotides matching TRBD1. The TCR comes from a woman aged 45-59 years in good health and CMV-seropositive. The CDR3 loop reads CSVEGQGTYEQYF. The CDR3, as DNA: TGCAGCGTTGAGGGACAGGGCACCTACGAGCAGTACTTC.